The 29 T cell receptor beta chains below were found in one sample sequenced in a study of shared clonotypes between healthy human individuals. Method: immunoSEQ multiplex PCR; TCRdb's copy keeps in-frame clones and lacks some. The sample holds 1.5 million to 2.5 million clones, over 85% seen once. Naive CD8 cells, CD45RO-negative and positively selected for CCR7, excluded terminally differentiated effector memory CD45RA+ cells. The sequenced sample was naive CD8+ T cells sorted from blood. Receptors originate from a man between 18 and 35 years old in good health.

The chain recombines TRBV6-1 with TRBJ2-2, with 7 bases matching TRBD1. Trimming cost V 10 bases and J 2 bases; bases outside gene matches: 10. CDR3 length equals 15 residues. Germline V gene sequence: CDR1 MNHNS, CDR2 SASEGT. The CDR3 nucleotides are TGTGCCACCTCTCTGACAGGGACCAACACCGGGGAGCTGTTTTTT. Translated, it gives CATSLTGTNTGELFF.

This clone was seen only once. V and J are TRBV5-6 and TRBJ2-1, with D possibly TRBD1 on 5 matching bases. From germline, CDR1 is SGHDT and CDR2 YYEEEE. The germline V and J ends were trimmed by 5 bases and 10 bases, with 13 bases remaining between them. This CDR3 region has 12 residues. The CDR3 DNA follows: TGTGCCAGCAGGGGGCAGGGTGTCGAGCAGTTCTTC. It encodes CASRGQGVEQFF.

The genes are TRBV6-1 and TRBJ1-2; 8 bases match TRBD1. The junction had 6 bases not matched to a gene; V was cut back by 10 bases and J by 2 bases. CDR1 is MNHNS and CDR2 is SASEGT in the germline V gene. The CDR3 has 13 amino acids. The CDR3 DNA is TGTGCCACCTGGGACAGGATAAACTATGGCTACACCTTC. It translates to CATWDRINYGYTF.

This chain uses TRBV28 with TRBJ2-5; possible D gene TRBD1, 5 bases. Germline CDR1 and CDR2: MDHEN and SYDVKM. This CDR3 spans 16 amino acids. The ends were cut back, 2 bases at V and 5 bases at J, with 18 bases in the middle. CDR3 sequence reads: CASSLLTDTLLETQYF. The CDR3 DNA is TGTGCCAGCAGTTTACTGACAGATACTTTGTTGGAGACCCAGTACTTC.

In DNA form, the CDR3 reads TGTGCCAGCACCCTGGCAGGCGCGCCTTTGAACACTGAAGCTTTCTTT. The encoded protein is CASTLAGAPLNTEAFF. The rearrangement uses TRBV5-6 and TRBJ1-1; D gene unclear. Germline loops: CDR1 SGHDT, CDR2 YYEEEE. This CDR3 is 16 amino acids long. Trimming cost V 6 bases and J 0 bases, with 18 bases left between them.

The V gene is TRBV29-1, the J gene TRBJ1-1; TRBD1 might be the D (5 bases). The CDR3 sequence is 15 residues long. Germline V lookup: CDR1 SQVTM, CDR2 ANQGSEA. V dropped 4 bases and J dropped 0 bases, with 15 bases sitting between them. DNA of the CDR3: TGCAGCGTTGCGGGGACGACTCTCATGAACACTGAAGCTTTCTTT. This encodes CSVAGTTLMNTEAFF.

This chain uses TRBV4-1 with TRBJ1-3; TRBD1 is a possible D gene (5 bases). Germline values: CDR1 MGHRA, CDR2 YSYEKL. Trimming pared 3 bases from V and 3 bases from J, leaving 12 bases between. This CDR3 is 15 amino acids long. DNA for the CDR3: TGCGCCAGCAGCCAGGCCGCGGGGGTTGGAAACACCATATATTTT. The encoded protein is CASSQAAGVGNTIYF.

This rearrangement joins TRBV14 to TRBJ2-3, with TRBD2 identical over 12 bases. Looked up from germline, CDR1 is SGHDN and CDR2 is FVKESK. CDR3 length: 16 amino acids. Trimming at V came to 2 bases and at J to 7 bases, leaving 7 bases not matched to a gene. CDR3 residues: CASSQPMTSGRHTQYF. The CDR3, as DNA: TGTGCCAGCAGCCAACCCATGACTAGCGGGAGACATACGCAGTATTTT. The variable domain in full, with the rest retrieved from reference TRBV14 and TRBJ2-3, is EAGVTQFPSHSVIEKGQTVTLRCDPISGHDNLYWYRRVMGKEIKFLLHFVKESKQDESGMPNNRFLAERTGGTYSTLKVQPAELEDSGVYFCASSQPMTSGRHTQYFGPGTRLTVL.

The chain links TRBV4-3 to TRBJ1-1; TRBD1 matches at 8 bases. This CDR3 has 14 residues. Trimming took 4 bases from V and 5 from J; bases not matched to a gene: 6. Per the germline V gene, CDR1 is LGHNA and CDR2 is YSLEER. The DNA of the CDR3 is TGCGCCAGCAGCCCGACAGGGGTGGTGACTGAAGCTTTCTTT. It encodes CASSPTGVVTEAFF.

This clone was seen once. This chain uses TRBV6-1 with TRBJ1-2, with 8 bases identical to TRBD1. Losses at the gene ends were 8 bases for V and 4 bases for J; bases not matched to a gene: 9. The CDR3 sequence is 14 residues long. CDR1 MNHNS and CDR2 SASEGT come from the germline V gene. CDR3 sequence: CASLAGQAAYGYTF. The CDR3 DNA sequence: TGTGCCAGCCTTGCGGGACAGGCTGCCTATGGCTACACCTTC.

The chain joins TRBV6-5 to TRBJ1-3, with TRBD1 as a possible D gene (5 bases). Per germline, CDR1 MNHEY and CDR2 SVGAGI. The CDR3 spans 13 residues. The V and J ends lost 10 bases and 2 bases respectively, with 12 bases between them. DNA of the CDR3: TGTGCCACCGCCGGAGGGGCTGGAAACACCATATATTTT. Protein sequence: CATAGGAGNTIYF.

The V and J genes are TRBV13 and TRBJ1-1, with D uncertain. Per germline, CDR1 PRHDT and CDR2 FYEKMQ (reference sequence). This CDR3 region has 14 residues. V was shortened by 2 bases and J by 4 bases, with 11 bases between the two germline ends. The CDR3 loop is CASSLFGRPTEAFF. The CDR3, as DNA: TGTGCCAGCAGCTTATTTGGGAGGCCCACTGAAGCTTTCTTT.

The CDR3 bases are TGTGCCAGCAGTTTACGGCAGGGCGCAACTAATGAAAAACTGTTTTTT. It is translated as CASSLRQGATNEKLFF. V gene TRBV28 combines with J gene TRBJ1-4, with D maybe TRBD1 (5 bases). CDR1 is MDHEN and CDR2 is SYDVKM in the germline V gene. The CDR3 has 16 residues. The V and J ends lost 2 bases and 0 bases respectively, with 10 bases between them. The full variable domain, in which reference TRBV28 and TRBJ1-4 provide the parts outside the CDR3, is DVKVTQSSRYLVKRTGEKVFLECVQDMDHENMFWYRQDPGLGLRLIYFSYDVKMKEKGDIPEGYSVSREKKERFSLILESASTNQTSMYLCASSLRQGATNEKLFFGSGTQLSVL.

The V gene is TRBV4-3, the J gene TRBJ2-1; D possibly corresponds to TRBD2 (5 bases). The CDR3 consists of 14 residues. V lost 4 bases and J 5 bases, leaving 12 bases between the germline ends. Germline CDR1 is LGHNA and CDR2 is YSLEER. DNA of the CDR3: TGCGCCAGCAGCCGACTCACTAGTAACAATGAGCAGTTCTTC. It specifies CASSRLTSNNEQFF.

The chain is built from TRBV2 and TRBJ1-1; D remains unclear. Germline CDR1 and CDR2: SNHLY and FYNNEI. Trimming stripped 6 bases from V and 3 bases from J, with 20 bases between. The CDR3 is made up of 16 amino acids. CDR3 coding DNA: TGTGCCAGCAGCGAACGTTGGACGGAGGGTGACACTGAAGCTTTCTTT. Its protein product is CASSERWTEGDTEAFF.

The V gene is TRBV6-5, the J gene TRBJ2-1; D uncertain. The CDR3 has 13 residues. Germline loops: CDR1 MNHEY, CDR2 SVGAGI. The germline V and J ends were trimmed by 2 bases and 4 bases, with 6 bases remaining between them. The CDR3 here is CASSYTTYNEQFF. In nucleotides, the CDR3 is TGTGCCAGCAGTTACACAACTTACAATGAGCAGTTCTTC.

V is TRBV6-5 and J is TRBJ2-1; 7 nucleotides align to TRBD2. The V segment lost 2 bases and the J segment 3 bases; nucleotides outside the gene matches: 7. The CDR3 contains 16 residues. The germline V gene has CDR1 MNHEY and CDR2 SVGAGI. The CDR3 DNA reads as TGTGCCAGCAGTTACGCTAGCGGAGAGCTCTACAATGAGCAGTTCTTC. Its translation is CASSYASGELYNEQFF.

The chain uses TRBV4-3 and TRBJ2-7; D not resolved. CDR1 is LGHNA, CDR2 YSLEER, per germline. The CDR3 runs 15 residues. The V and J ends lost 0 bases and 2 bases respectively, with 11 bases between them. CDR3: CASSQDRGPPYEQYF. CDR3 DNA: TGCGCCAGCAGCCAAGATCGCGGTCCCCCCTACGAGCAGTACTTC.

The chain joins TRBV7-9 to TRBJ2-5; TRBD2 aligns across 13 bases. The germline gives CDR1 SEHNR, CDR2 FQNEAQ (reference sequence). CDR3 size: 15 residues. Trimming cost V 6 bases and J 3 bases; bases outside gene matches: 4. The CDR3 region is CASRDGLAGEETQYF. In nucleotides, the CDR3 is TGTGCCAGCAGGGACGGACTAGCGGGAGAAGAGACCCAGTACTTC.

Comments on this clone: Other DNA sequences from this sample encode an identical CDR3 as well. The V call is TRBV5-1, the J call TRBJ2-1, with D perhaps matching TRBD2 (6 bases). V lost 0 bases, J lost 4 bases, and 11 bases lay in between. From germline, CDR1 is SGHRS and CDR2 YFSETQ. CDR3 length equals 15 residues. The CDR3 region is CASSLVGGPYNEQFF. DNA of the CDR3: TGCGCCAGCAGCTTGGTCGGGGGACCATACAATGAGCAGTTCTTC.

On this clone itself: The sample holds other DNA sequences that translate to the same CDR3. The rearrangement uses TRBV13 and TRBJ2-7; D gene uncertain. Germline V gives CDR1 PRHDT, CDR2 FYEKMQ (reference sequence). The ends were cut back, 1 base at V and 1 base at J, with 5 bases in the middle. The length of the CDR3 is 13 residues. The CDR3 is CASSLVGSYEQYF. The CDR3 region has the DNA TGTGCCAGCAGCTTAGTGGGATCCTACGAGCAGTACTTC.

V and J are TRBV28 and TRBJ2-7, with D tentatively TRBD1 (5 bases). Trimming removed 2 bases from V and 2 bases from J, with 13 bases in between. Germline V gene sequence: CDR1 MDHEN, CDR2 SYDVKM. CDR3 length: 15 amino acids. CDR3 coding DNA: TGTGCCAGCAGTTTAGCAGGGTCGATGACCTACGAGCAGTACTTC. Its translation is CASSLAGSMTYEQYF.

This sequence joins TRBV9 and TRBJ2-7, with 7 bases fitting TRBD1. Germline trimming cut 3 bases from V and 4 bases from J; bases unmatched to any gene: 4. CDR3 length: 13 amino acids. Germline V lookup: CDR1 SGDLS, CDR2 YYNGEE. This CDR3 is CASSARDRYEQYF. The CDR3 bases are TGTGCCAGCAGCGCCAGGGACAGATACGAGCAGTACTTC.

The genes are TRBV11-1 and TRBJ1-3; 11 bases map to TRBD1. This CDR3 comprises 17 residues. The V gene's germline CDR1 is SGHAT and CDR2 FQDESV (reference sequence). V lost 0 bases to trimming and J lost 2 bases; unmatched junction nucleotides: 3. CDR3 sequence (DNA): TGTGCCAGCAGCTTAGCCCCGGGACAGGGGGCTGGAAACACCATATATTTT. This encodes CASSLAPGQGAGNTIYF.

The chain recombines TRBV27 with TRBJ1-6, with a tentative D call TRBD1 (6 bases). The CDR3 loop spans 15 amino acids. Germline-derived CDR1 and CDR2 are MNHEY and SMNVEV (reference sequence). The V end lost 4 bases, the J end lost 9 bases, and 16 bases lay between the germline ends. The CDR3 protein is CASSSTGHLSSPLHF. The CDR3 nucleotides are TGTGCCAGCAGTTCAACGGGACATTTAAGTTCACCCCTCCACTTT.

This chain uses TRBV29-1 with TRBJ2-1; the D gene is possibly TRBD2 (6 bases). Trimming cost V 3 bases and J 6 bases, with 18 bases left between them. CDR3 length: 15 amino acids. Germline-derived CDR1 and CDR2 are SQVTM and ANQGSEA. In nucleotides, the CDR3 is TGCAGCGTTGATAGCGGTGGGCTAGTTGGCAATGAGCAGTTCTTC. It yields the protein CSVDSGGLVGNEQFF.

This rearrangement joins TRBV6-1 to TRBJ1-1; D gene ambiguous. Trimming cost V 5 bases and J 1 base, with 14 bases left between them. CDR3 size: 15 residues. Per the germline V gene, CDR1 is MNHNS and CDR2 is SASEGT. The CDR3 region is CASSFQPEGNTEAFF. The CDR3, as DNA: TGTGCCAGCAGTTTCCAACCTGAGGGGAACACTGAAGCTTTCTTT.

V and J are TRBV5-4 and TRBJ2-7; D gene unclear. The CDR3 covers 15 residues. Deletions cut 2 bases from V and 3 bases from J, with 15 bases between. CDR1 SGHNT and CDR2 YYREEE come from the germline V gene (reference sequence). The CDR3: CASSFGFGPGYEQYF. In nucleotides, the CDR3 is TGTGCCAGCAGCTTTGGGTTCGGACCCGGCTACGAGCAGTACTTC.

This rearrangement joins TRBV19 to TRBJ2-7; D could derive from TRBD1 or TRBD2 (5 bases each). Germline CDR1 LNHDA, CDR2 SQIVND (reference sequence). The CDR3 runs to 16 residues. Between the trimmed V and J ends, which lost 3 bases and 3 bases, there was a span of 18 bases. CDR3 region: CASSIGRRVRDYEQYF. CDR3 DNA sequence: TGTGCCAGTAGTATCGGGCGCAGGGTCCGGGACTACGAGCAGTACTTC.